The 25 T cell receptor beta chains below come from one sample, sequenced in a study of blood T cell repertoires in COVID-19. TCRdb's table, derived via immunoSEQ multiplex PCR, lists solely in-frame clones and lacks some. The table includes around 150,000 clones, roughly nine tenths detected once. The sequencing input was peripheral blood. These receptors were taken from a woman aged 55 to 70 with active COVID-19.

This rearrangement joins TRBV5-1 to TRBJ2-3; no clear D gene. CDR3 size: 15 residues. Germline V lookup: CDR1 SGHRS, CDR2 YFSETQ. Trimming took off 1 base at V and 0 bases at J, with 9 bases between the two ends. The CDR3 bases are TGCGCCAGCAGCTTGACAGATTTTAGCACAGATACGCAGTATTTT. Residues: CASSLTDFSTDTQYF.

The chain uses TRBV28 and TRBJ1-6, with 9 bases lining up with TRBD1. The CDR3 is 16 residues long. V gave up 6 bases and J gave up 6 bases; unmatched junction bases: 9. The germline gives CDR1 MDHEN, CDR2 SYDVKM. CDR3 nucleotide sequence: TGTGCCAGCAGGCTAATCACAGGGGGCGGTAATTCACCCCTCCACTTT. Its protein product is CASRLITGGGNSPLHF.

V and J are TRBV10-3 and TRBJ2-7; 10 positions agree with TRBD1. Looked up from germline, CDR1 is ENHRY and CDR2 is SYGVKD. The CDR3 has 15 amino acids. V was clipped by 10 bases and J by 4 bases; unmatched bases: 13. CDR3 sequence: CATLRSGTGEYEQYF. The CDR3 region has the DNA TGTGCCACCTTAAGGTCCGGGACAGGGGAGTACGAGCAGTACTTC.

The chain is built from TRBV3-1 (or the pseudogene TRBV3-2) and TRBJ1-5; 12 bases line up with TRBD1. The CDR3 consists of 18 residues. The V segment lost 4 bases and the J segment 5 bases; nucleotides outside the gene matches: 12. Germline lookup yields CDR1 LGHDT and CDR2 YNNKEL (reference sequence). CDR3 sequence reads: CASSRGTGGDSGYQPQHF. CDR3 coding DNA: TGTGCCAGCAGCCGAGGGACAGGGGGCGATTCGGGCTATCAGCCCCAGCATTTT.

This chain connects TRBV5-4 to TRBJ1-2; TRBD1 agrees at 9 bases. With 4 bases clipped from V and 6 bases from J, the junction kept 4 bases outside the gene matches. CDR1 is SGHNT, CDR2 YYREEE, per germline (reference sequence). The CDR3 runs to 13 residues. The DNA for the CDR3 is TGTGCCAGCAGCAGCGACAGGGGGAATGGCTACACCTTC. It is translated as CASSSDRGNGYTF.

The chain uses TRBV4-3 and TRBJ2-5, with a tentative D call TRBD2 (5 bases). The CDR3 extends over 15 amino acids. Germline CDR1 LGHNA, CDR2 YSLEER. Trimming took off 0 bases at V and 7 bases at J, with 15 bases between the two ends. The CDR3 reads CASSQDIFEGMTQYF. In DNA, the CDR3 is TGCGCCAGCAGCCAAGATATCTTTGAGGGCATGACCCAGTACTTC.

This sequence joins TRBV4-3 and TRBJ2-1; TRBD2 is a possible D gene (5 bases). CDR3 length: 15 residues. Germline V gene data show CDR1 as LGHNA and CDR2 as YSLEER. Trimming shortened V by 4 bases and J by 5 bases, and 15 bases separated the two germline ends. The CDR3 protein is CASSRFIGINNEQFF. CDR3 DNA: TGCGCCAGCAGCCGCTTCATCGGGATTAACAATGAGCAGTTCTTC.

V gene TRBV28 combines with J gene TRBJ2-7; 7 nucleotides line up with TRBD1. The CDR3 runs to 13 residues. Germline CDR1 MDHEN, CDR2 SYDVKM. The J segment lost 6 bases and the V segment lost 8 bases, leaving 10 bases of the junction unmatched. CDR3 nucleotide sequence: TGTGCCAGCCGACCGACAGGGTTTTCCGAGCAGTACTTC. Translated, it gives CASRPTGFSEQYF.

V usage is TRBV5-6 and J usage is TRBJ2-5; 10 bases align to TRBD2. The V and J ends lost 1 base and 3 bases, in that order; junction bases with no gene match: 3. This CDR3 spans 15 amino acids. Germline V gives CDR1 SGHDT, CDR2 YYEEEE. The CDR3 nucleotides read TGTGCCAGCAGCTTGAGACTAGCGGGTAAAGAGACCCAGTACTTC. It is translated as CASSLRLAGKETQYF.

V usage is TRBV9 and J usage is TRBJ2-7; TRBD2 is a possible D gene (6 bases). The CDR3 is made up of 12 amino acids. CDR1 and CDR2 (germline): SGDLS, YYNGEE. V lost 10 bases to trimming and J lost 2 bases, with 13 bases between them. CDR3: CAGEEPTYEQYF. The CDR3 DNA reads TGTGCCGGGGAGGAACCCACCTACGAGCAGTACTTC.

The CDR3 region is CASSLLERPPDTQYF. As DNA, the CDR3 is TGTGCCAGCAGCCTTCTAGAAAGACCCCCAGATACGCAGTATTTT. The rearrangement uses TRBV2 and TRBJ2-3; D remains unclear. This CDR3 is 15 amino acids long. The V gene lost 6 bases and the J gene lost 4 bases, with 17 bases spanning the gap. Germline values: CDR1 SNHLY, CDR2 FYNNEI.

The chain links TRBV5-4 to TRBJ2-3, with 12 bases aligning to TRBD2. The CDR3 is 14 residues long. Germline CDR1 SGHNT, CDR2 YYREEE (reference sequence). Trimming at V came to 4 bases and at J to 7 bases, leaving 4 bases not matched to a gene. CDR3 bases: TGTGCCAGCAGCCCTAGGACTAGCGGGAATACGCAGTATTTT. Protein sequence: CASSPRTSGNTQYF.

The rearrangement joins TRBV7-3 to TRBJ2-2, with 9 bases lining up with TRBD1. The trim removed 6 bases at V and 12 bases at J, leaving 8 bases unmatched. The germline CDR1 and CDR2 sequences are SGHTA and FQGTGA. The CDR3 length is 13 residues. The CDR3 region is CASRQGQGEKLFF. The DNA for the CDR3 is TGTGCCAGCAGACAGGGACAGGGAGAAAAGCTGTTTTTT.

The rearrangement joins TRBV7-2 to TRBJ2-3; unclear D gene. V lost 1 base and J 2 bases, leaving 19 bases between the germline ends. The CDR3 is 18 amino acids. Germline CDR1 reads SGHTA; CDR2 reads FQGNSA. The CDR3 region has the DNA TGTGCCAGCAGCTTAGTAGGTTTGGAAGGAGTGGCCACAGATACGCAGTATTTT. Translating it yields CASSLVGLEGVATDTQYF. The entire variable domain, with the rest obtained from reference TRBV7-2 and TRBJ2-3, is as follows: GAGVSQSPSNKVTEKGKDVELRCDPISGHTALYWYRQSLGQGLEFLIYFQGNSAPDKSGLPSDRFSAERTGGSVSTLTIQRTQQEDSAVYLCASSLVGLEGVATDTQYFGPGTRLTVL.

This rearrangement joins TRBV28 to TRBJ1-6, with 8 bases lining up with TRBD1. The V segment lost 5 bases and the J segment 9 bases; nucleotides outside the gene matches: 9. This CDR3 contains 15 residues. Germline lookup yields CDR1 MDHEN and CDR2 SYDVKM. CDR3 DNA: TGTGCCAGCAGTACAGGACAGGGCAATAGTTCACCCCTCCACTTT. It codes for CASSTGQGNSSPLHF. Full variable domain (remainder filled in from reference TRBV28 and TRBJ1-6): DVKVTQSSRYLVKRTGEKVFLECVQDMDHENMFWYRQDPGLGLRLIYFSYDVKMKEKGDIPEGYSVSREKKERFSLILESASTNQTSMYLCASSTGQGNSSPLHFGNGTRLTVT.

This chain joins TRBV4-2 and TRBJ2-7, with a weak D call TRBD1 (5 bases). Germline lookup yields CDR1 LGHNA and CDR2 YNFKEQ. Trimming stripped 1 base from V and 2 bases from J, with 15 bases between. This CDR3 has 16 amino acids. This CDR3 is CASSQVSGRVPYEQYF. The CDR3 DNA follows: TGTGCCAGCAGCCAAGTGTCGGGCAGGGTCCCCTACGAGCAGTACTTC.

The chain links TRBV28 to TRBJ2-5; D is undetermined. From germline, CDR1 is MDHEN and CDR2 SYDVKM. The CDR3 loop spans 14 amino acids. V was trimmed by 3 bases and J by 1 base, leaving 9 bases between them. The CDR3, as DNA: TGTGCCAGCAGTTTTCCTCCTAGCCAAGAGACCCAGTACTTC. Translation: CASSFPPSQETQYF.

This rearrangement joins TRBV28 to TRBJ2-1; 8 nucleotides match TRBD2. V gave up 4 bases and J gave up 8 bases; unmatched junction bases: 13. Germline V gene lookup returns CDR1 MDHEN and CDR2 SYDVKM. CDR3 length: 16 residues. The CDR3 coding sequence is TGTGCCAGCAGTTACCGAACCTGGACTAGCAGGGATGAGCAGTTCTTC. Translating it yields CASSYRTWTSRDEQFF.

This chain connects TRBV24-1 to TRBJ2-5; D perhaps matches TRBD2 (7 bases). CDR3 length: 18 residues. V lost 1 base and J lost 3, with 20 bases in between. In germline, CDR1 is KGHDR, CDR2 SFDVKD. The CDR3 DNA reads TGTGCCACCAGTGATTTCGGGGGGATCCGGGCAGGGGAAGAGACCCAGTACTTC. Its translation: CATSDFGGIRAGEETQYF.

Only one count was recorded for this clone. The chain has TRBV2 and TRBJ2-7; 7 nucleotides align to TRBD1. The CDR3 extends over 15 amino acids. After removal of 6 bases from V and 5 bases from J, the junction contained 13 bases not matched to a gene. The V gene's germline CDR1 is SNHLY and CDR2 FYNNEI. As DNA, the CDR3 is TGTGCCAGCAGAGACGACAGGGCAGGCACACACGAGCAGTACTTC. This encodes CASRDDRAGTHEQYF.

J is TRBJ2-1 and V is TRBV4-3, with D uncertain. The CDR3 is 16 residues long. The V gene's germline CDR1 is LGHNA and CDR2 YSLEER. V was pared by 0 bases and J by 0 bases, with 9 bases between. The CDR3 spells CASSQDFTSSYNEQFF. In DNA form, the CDR3 reads TGCGCCAGCAGCCAAGACTTCACGAGCTCCTACAATGAGCAGTTCTTC.

CDR3 sequence: CASRGGPSTGELFF. CDR3 DNA sequence: TGTGCCAGCAGGGGGGGACCTAGCACCGGGGAGCTGTTTTTT. V gene TRBV27 combines with J gene TRBJ2-2, with D possibly matching TRBD2 (6 bases). CDR3 length equals 14 residues. V was cut by 6 bases and J by 4 bases, with 12 bases left in between. Germline loops: CDR1 MNHEY, CDR2 SMNVEV (reference sequence).

The chain joins TRBV7-2 to TRBJ1-1; D uncertain. Trimming stripped 2 bases from V and 1 base from J, with 8 bases between. The CDR3 has 14 amino acids. Germline V lookup: CDR1 SGHTA, CDR2 FQGNSA. The CDR3 loop is CASSLNHGNTEAFF. The CDR3, as DNA: TGTGCCAGCAGCTTAAATCACGGGAACACTGAAGCTTTCTTT.

The V and J genes are TRBV6-1 and TRBJ1-2, with TRBD1 identical over 7 bases. CDR1 MNHNS and CDR2 SASEGT come from the germline V gene. With 3 bases clipped from V and 4 bases from J, the junction kept 5 bases outside the gene matches. There are 14 residues in the CDR3. CDR3 loop: CASSDIQGFYGYTF. The CDR3 nucleotides read TGTGCCAGCAGTGACATACAGGGGTTCTATGGCTACACCTTC.

This clone has only one observation. The rearrangement joins TRBV7-9 to TRBJ2-1, with 13 bases aligning to TRBD2. This CDR3 region has 16 residues. The V and J ends lost 5 bases and 2 bases, in that order; junction bases with no gene match: 3. Germline CDR1 is SEHNR and CDR2 is FQNEAQ (reference sequence). The CDR3 sequence: CASSLTSGGAYNEQFF. The CDR3, as DNA: TGTGCCAGCAGCCTAACTAGCGGGGGGGCCTACAATGAGCAGTTCTTC.